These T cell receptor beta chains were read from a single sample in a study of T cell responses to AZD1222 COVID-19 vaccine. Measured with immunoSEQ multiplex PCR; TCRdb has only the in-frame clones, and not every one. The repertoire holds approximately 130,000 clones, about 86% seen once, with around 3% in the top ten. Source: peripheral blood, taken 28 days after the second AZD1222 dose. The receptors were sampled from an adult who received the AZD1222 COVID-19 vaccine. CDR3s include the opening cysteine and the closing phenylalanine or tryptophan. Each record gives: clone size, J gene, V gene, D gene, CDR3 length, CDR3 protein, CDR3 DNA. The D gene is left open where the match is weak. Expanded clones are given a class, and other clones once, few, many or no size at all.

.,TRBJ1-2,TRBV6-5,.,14,CASRGDSSNYGYTF,TGTGCCAGCAGGGGAGACAGCTCCAACTATGGCTACACCTTC
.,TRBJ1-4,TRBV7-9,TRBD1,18,CASSQSRTGGETNEKLFF,TGTGCCAGCAGCCAGTCCCGGACAGGGGGGGAAACTAATGAAAAACTGTTTTTT
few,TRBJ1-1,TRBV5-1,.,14,CASSEDYMNTEAFF,TGCGCCAGCAGCGAAGATTACATGAACACTGAAGCTTTCTTT
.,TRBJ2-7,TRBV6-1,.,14,CASSEYTGPREQYF,TGTGCCAGCAGTGAATATACGGGGCCGAGGGAGCAGTACTTC
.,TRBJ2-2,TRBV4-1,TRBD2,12,CAAGGGTGELFF,TGCGCTGCGGGAGGGGGCACCGGGGAGCTGTTTTTT
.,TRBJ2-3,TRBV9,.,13,CASSLTRTDTQYF,TGTGCCAGCAGCCTGACACGCACAGATACGCAGTATTTT
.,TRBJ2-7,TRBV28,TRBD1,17,CASSLLVGQGRTYEQYF,TGTGCCAGCAGTTTACTCGTAGGACAGGGGAGAACGTACGAGCAGTACTTC
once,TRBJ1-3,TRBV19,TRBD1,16,CASSSWTGATGNTIYF,TGTGCCAGTAGTTCATGGACAGGCGCCACTGGAAACACCATATATTTT
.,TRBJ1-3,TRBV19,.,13,CASSRDVGNTIYF,TGTGCCAGTAGCCGGGACGTCGGAAACACCATATATTTT
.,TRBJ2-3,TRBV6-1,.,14,CASSEVGGGDTQYF,TGTGCCAGCAGTGAAGTCGGGGGTGGGGATACGCAGTATTTT
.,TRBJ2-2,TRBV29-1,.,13,CSTRTGGTGELFF,TGCAGCACAAGGACCGGGGGCACCGGGGAGCTGTTTTTT
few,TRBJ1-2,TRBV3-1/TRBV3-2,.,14,CASSPPDGRYGYTF,TGTGCCAGCAGCCCCCCAGACGGGCGCTATGGCTACACCTTC
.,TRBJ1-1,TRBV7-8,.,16,CASSLATGARGTEAFF,TGTGCCAGCAGCTTAGCCACCGGGGCCCGGGGTACTGAAGCTTTCTTT
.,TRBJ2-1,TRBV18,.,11,CASSPRNEQFF,TGTGCCAGCTCACCACGCAATGAGCAGTTCTTC
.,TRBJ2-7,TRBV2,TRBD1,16,CASSDRGRTPLPEQYF,TGTGCCAGCAGTGACAGGGGGCGGACCCCTCTTCCCGAGCAGTACTTC